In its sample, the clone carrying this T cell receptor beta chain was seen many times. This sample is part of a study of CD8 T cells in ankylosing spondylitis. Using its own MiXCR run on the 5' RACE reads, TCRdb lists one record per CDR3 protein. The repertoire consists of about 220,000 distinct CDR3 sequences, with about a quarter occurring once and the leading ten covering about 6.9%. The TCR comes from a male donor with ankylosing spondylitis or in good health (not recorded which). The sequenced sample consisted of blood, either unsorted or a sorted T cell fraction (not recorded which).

In DNA form, the CDR3 reads TGTGCCAGCAGCCAAGTCGCGGGAACAACTAATGAAAAACTGTTTTTT. This encodes CASSQVAGTTNEKLFF. The V call is TRBV3-1, the J call TRBJ1-4; D gene uncertain. CDR3 length: 16 residues. V was trimmed by 1 base and J by 0 bases, leaving 9 bases between them. Germline CDR1 is LGHDT and CDR2 is YNNKEL (reference sequence).